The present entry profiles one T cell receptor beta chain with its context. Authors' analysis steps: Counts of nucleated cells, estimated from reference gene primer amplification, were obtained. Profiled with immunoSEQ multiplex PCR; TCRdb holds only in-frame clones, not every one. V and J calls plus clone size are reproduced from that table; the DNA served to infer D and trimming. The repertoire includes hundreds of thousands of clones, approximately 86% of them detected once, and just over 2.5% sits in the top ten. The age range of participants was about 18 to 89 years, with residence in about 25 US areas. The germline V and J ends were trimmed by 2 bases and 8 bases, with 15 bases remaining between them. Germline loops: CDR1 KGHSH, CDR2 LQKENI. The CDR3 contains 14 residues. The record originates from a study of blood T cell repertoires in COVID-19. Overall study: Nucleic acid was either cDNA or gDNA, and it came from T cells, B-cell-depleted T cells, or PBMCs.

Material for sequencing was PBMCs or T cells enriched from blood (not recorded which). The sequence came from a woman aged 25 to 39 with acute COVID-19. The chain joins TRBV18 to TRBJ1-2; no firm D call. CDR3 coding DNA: TGTGCCAGCTCACCAAACGGGGATCTAGCGGGCTACACCTTC. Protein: CASSPNGDLAGYTF. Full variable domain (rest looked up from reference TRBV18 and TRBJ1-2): NAGVMQNPRHLVRRRGQEARLRCSPMKGHSHVYWYRQLPEEGLKFMVYLQKENIIDESGMPKERFSAEFPKEGPSILRIQQVVRGDSAAYFCASSPNGDLAGYTFGSGTRLTVV.